These 32 T cell receptor beta chains were all obtained from the same sample, sequenced in a study of cytomegalovirus exposure and HLA in healthy donors. Primers: 60 Vbeta forward and 13 Jbeta reverse. Measured with immunoSEQ multiplex PCR; TCRdb has only the in-frame clones, and not every one. The sample shows around 120,000 clones, 75% to 85% of them seen only once. Sequencing input: PBMCs. The receptors here all came from a male donor in good health and CMV-seronegative.

This sequence joins TRBV7-9 and TRBJ2-7; 9 positions agree with TRBD1. CDR1 SEHNR and CDR2 FQNEAQ come from the germline V gene (reference sequence). The trim removed 4 bases at V and 6 bases at J, leaving 7 bases unmatched. The CDR3 loop spans 14 amino acids. The DNA of the CDR3 is TGTGCCAGCAGCTCACCGGGACAGGGTGGCGAGCAGTACTTC. This sequence encodes CASSSPGQGGEQYF. The whole variable domain, remainder taken from reference TRBV7-9 and TRBJ2-7, is DTGVSQNPRHKITKRGQNVTFRCDPISEHNRLYWYRQTLGQGPEFLTYFQNEAQLEKSRLLSDRFSAERPKGSFSTLEIQRTEQGDSAMYLCASSSPGQGGEQYFGPGTRLTVT.

The rearrangement links TRBV5-4 to TRBJ2-1, with TRBD2 identical over 12 bases. The CDR3 has 15 amino acids. V dropped 5 bases and J dropped 6; count of bases not matched to a gene: 6. CDR1 SGHNT and CDR2 YYREEE come from the germline V gene (reference sequence). CDR3 nucleotide sequence: TGTGCCAGCAGGGAAGGACTAGCGGGGAGCAATGAGCAGTTCTTC. This sequence encodes CASREGLAGSNEQFF.

This sequence joins TRBV5-4 and TRBJ1-2, with 9 bases aligning to TRBD1. The CDR3 sequence is 13 residues long. Trimming removed 6 bases from V and 6 bases from J; junction bases left unmatched: 6. CDR1 is SGHNT, CDR2 YYREEE, per germline (reference sequence). The CDR3 sequence: CASNSQGAHGYTF. In DNA form, the CDR3 reads TGTGCCAGCAACTCACAGGGGGCCCATGGCTACACCTTC.

As DNA, the CDR3 is TGTGCCAGCAGCCACGCTGAGGATGTGCAGTTCTTC. It translates to CASSHAEDVQFF. The chain carries TRBV11-3 and TRBJ2-1, with D uncertain. The V and J ends lost 5 bases and 12 bases respectively, with 14 bases between them. CDR1 and CDR2 from the germline V gene are SGHNT and YENEEA. There are 12 residues in the CDR3.

V usage is TRBV11-2 and J usage is TRBJ1-4; TRBD1 might be the D (5 bases). Between the trimmed V and J ends, which lost 2 bases and 7 bases, there was a span of 14 bases. Looked up from germline, CDR1 is SGHAT and CDR2 is FQNNGV. CDR3 length equals 15 residues. As DNA, the CDR3 is TGTGCCAGCAGCTTAAATACGGGGGAGGGTGAAAAACTGTTTTTT. Protein: CASSLNTGEGEKLFF.

The V and J genes are TRBV11-2 and TRBJ2-7, with TRBD2 matching over 12 bases. After removal of 5 bases from V and 8 bases from J, the junction contained 13 bases not matched to a gene. Germline V CDR1 and CDR2: SGHAT, FQNNGV. The CDR3 is 16 residues long. CDR3 loop: CASSPGTSGRMGQQYF. The CDR3 DNA follows: TGTGCCAGCAGCCCCGGGACTAGCGGGCGCATGGGACAGCAGTACTTC.

This clone came up a few times. The chain recombines TRBV29-1 with TRBJ2-2, with TRBD1 matching over 7 bases. With 6 bases clipped from V and 0 bases from J, the junction kept 1 base outside the gene matches. CDR1 and CDR2 (germline): SQVTM, ANQGSEA. This CDR3 spans 13 amino acids. The CDR3 reads CSVGQTNTGELFF. CDR3 DNA sequence: TGCAGCGTGGGACAGACGAACACCGGGGAGCTGTTTTTT.

This chain joins TRBV6-1 and TRBJ1-5, with 9 bases lining up with TRBD1. The CDR3 is 15 amino acids. Trimming took 7 bases from V and 9 from J; bases not matched to a gene: 13. The germline gives CDR1 MNHNS, CDR2 SASEGT. Written as DNA, the CDR3 is TGTGCCAGCACCCTTGGACAGGGGAAGGATGGGCCCCAGCATTTT. It specifies CASTLGQGKDGPQHF.

This clone was observed a handful of times. In DNA form, the CDR3 reads TGTGCCAGCAGCTTAGTTCCGGTCTACACTGAAGCTTTCTTT. It encodes CASSLVPVYTEAFF. This rearrangement joins TRBV11-2 to TRBJ1-1; D is ambiguous. Germline lookup yields CDR1 SGHAT and CDR2 FQNNGV. V lost 1 base and J lost 3, with 9 bases in between. This CDR3 has 14 amino acids.

This chain links TRBV2 with TRBJ1-5; D ambiguous. The V end lost 4 bases, the J end lost 0 bases, and 13 bases lay between the germline ends. Germline-derived CDR1 and CDR2 are SNHLY and FYNNEI. This CDR3 has 16 residues. CDR3 in amino acids: CASSAQVGDSNQPQHF. For the CDR3, the DNA is TGTGCCAGCAGTGCTCAAGTAGGAGATAGCAATCAGCCCCAGCATTTT.

The chain carries TRBV19 and TRBJ1-2, with D maybe TRBD1 (5 bases). Looked up from germline, CDR1 is LNHDA and CDR2 is SQIVND (reference sequence). Trimming removed 8 bases at V and 5 bases at J, with 12 bases between. The CDR3 spans 12 residues. The CDR3 DNA reads TGTGCCAGTGCAGGGTTGAATTATGGCTACACCTTC. This translates into CASAGLNYGYTF.

The genes are TRBV2 and TRBJ2-7, with 10 nucleotides matching TRBD2. The ends lost 6 bases at V and 3 bases at J; junction bases unmatched: 2. Germline lookup yields CDR1 SNHLY and CDR2 FYNNEI. CDR3 length: 13 residues. The CDR3 DNA reads TGTGCCAGCAGGGGACTAGCGCTCTACGAGCAGTACTTC. Its translation: CASRGLALYEQYF.

V usage is TRBV27 and J usage is TRBJ2-2, with a possible D match to TRBD2 (5 bases). This CDR3 spans 17 amino acids. Between the trimmed V and J ends, which lost 3 bases and 4 bases, there was a span of 18 bases. Germline V gene sequence: CDR1 MNHEY, CDR2 SMNVEV (reference sequence). DNA for the CDR3: TGTGCCAGCAGTTTGACCCGGAGCGAGGGTCGCACCGGGGAGCTGTTTTTT. Amino acids: CASSLTRSEGRTGELFF.

This clone has only a few counts. This chain links TRBV19 with TRBJ1-1; perhaps TRBD1 as D (6 bases). V gave up 5 bases and J gave up 3 bases, with 10 bases separating them. CDR1 is LNHDA and CDR2 is SQIVND in the germline V gene (reference sequence). The CDR3 has 13 amino acids. The CDR3 sequence: CASSPQGHTEAFF. CDR3 bases: TGTGCCAGTAGTCCCCAGGGGCACACTGAAGCTTTCTTT. The variable domain in full, completed from reference TRBV19 and TRBJ1-1, reads DGGITQSPKYLFRKEGQNVTLSCEQNLNHDAMYWYRQDPGQGLRLIYYSQIVNDFQKGDIAEGYSVSREKKESFPLTVTSAQKNPTAFYLCASSPQGHTEAFFGQGTRLTVV.

This rearrangement joins TRBV4-2 to TRBJ2-1; the D gene is possibly TRBD2 (7 bases). The CDR3 sequence is 16 residues long. The V gene's germline CDR1 is LGHNA and CDR2 YNFKEQ. Trimming took off 5 bases at V and 4 bases at J, with 18 bases between the two ends. The CDR3 protein is CASSTLRGAEYNEQFF. In DNA form, the CDR3 reads TGTGCCAGCAGCACCCTCCGGGGGGCCGAGTACAATGAGCAGTTCTTC.

This sequence joins TRBV5-6 and TRBJ1-2; 9 bases fit TRBD1. J was trimmed by 6 bases and V by 4 bases; bases with no gene match: 10. Germline loops: CDR1 SGHDT, CDR2 YYEEEE. This CDR3 is 15 amino acids long. The CDR3: CASSPSPQGADGYTF. In DNA form, the CDR3 reads TGTGCCAGCAGCCCGAGCCCACAGGGGGCAGATGGCTACACCTTC.

The CDR3 DNA is TGTGCCAGCAGGACCGGGACTAGCGTCTACAATGAGCAGTTCTTC. Protein: CASRTGTSVYNEQFF. The J gene is TRBJ2-1, the V gene TRBV9, with 10 bases aligning to TRBD2. After removal of 5 bases from V and 3 bases from J, the junction contained 5 bases not matched to a gene. In germline, CDR1 is SGDLS, CDR2 YYNGEE. The CDR3 extends over 15 amino acids.

This chain uses TRBV30 with TRBJ1-1, with D unclear. CDR3 length equals 13 residues. From germline, CDR1 is GTSNPN and CDR2 SVGIG (reference sequence). V lost 4 bases and J lost 1, with 10 bases in between. The DNA for the CDR3 is TGTGCCTGGAAGAGTCGGGGGAACACTGAAGCTTTCTTT. This translates into CAWKSRGNTEAFF.

The chain couples TRBV27 to TRBJ1-1; no clear D gene. Germline CDR1 MNHEY, CDR2 SMNVEV (reference sequence). The length of the CDR3 is 13 residues. Trimming left V 5 bases short and J 4 bases short, with 11 bases between. Written as DNA, the CDR3 is TGTGCCAGCAGTCACGCCTGGGCCACTGAAGCTTTCTTT. It encodes CASSHAWATEAFF.

A word on this clone: The junction does not match germline at one end; this may be a read error. The chain carries TRBV4-1 and TRBJ2-4, with a tentative D call TRBD2 (5 bases). From germline, CDR1 is MGHRA and CDR2 YSYEKL. The CDR3 consists of 15 residues. CDR3 sequence (DNA): TGCGCCAGCAGCCAAGATAAGAGGGAGACAAACAGTCAGTACTTC. Translated: CASSQDKRETNSQYF.

The CDR3 region is CASSLFSIVVPQPGQGAYEQYF. In DNA, the CDR3 is TGTGCCAGCAGTTTATTCTCAATTGTGGTCCCACAACCGGGACAGGGGGCCTACGAGCAGTACTTC. The chain links TRBV27 to TRBJ2-7; 11 bases align to TRBD1. Trimming removed 1 base from V and 2 bases from J; junction bases left unmatched: 22. The CDR3 is made up of 22 amino acids. Germline V gives CDR1 MNHEY, CDR2 SMNVEV (reference sequence).

A word on this clone: One end of the junction is discordant with germline, which a read error may explain. In nucleotides, the CDR3 is TGTGCCAGCAGCTTGGGGGTATTGGGGGCCAACGGCCTGACTTTC. Translation: CASSLGVLGANGLTF. The rearrangement links TRBV7-8 to TRBJ2-6, with D possibly TRBD1 on 6 matching bases. The CDR3 covers 15 residues. The germline CDR1 and CDR2 sequences are SGHVS and FQNEAQ.

The chain couples TRBV11-2 to TRBJ2-1, with D perhaps matching TRBD2 (5 bases). CDR1 is SGHAT and CDR2 is FQNNGV in the germline V gene. The ends were cut back, 6 bases at V and 7 bases at J, with 16 bases in the middle. The CDR3 runs 14 residues. CDR3 sequence: CASRLLRARNEQFF. In nucleotides, the CDR3 is TGTGCCAGCAGACTGCTGAGGGCGCGGAATGAGCAGTTCTTC.

The chain combines TRBV7-2 with TRBJ1-1, with 10 positions matching TRBD1. CDR3 length equals 16 residues. V shed 1 base and J 8 bases; nucleotides not matched to a gene: 10. Looked up from germline, CDR1 is SGHTA and CDR2 is FQGNSA. Here the CDR3 reads CASSLEGTGAHREAFF. The CDR3 DNA follows: TGTGCCAGCAGCTTAGAGGGGACAGGGGCTCATAGGGAAGCTTTCTTT.

V usage is TRBV19 and J usage is TRBJ2-6, with D maybe TRBD1 (6 bases). This CDR3 has 17 amino acids. CDR1 is LNHDA, CDR2 SQIVND, per germline (reference sequence). The V and J ends lost 6 bases and 0 bases respectively, with 15 bases between them. CDR3 amino acids: CASSSGHSGSGANVLTF. CDR3 DNA sequence: TGTGCCAGTAGCTCGGGACATTCCGGCTCTGGGGCCAACGTCCTGACTTTC.

V usage is TRBV11-2 and J usage is TRBJ1-1; possible D gene TRBD1, 6 bases. Deletions cut 2 bases from V and 4 bases from J, with 17 bases between. This CDR3 spans 16 amino acids. Germline loops: CDR1 SGHAT, CDR2 FQNNGV. The CDR3 loop reads CASSLSHPGEGTEAFF. CDR3 DNA: TGTGCCAGCAGCTTATCTCACCCAGGGGAGGGCACTGAAGCTTTCTTT.

The chain couples TRBV30 to TRBJ1-5, with D possibly being TRBD1 (6 bases). In germline, CDR1 is GTSNPN, CDR2 SVGIG (reference sequence). There are 13 residues in the CDR3. V dropped 1 base and J dropped 9 bases, with 13 bases sitting between them. CDR3 in DNA: TGTGCCTGGAGTGGACAGGCGGGCAGGCCCCAGCATTTT. Its translation is CAWSGQAGRPQHF.

CDR3 DNA sequence: TGCAGCGTTGACAGGGGGTCTTACGGTGAGCAGTTCTTC. It yields the protein CSVDRGSYGEQFF. This chain uses TRBV29-1 with TRBJ2-1; 7 bases agree with TRBD1. CDR3 length: 13 residues. Trimming removed 3 bases from V and 9 bases from J; junction bases left unmatched: 8. Germline CDR1 is SQVTM and CDR2 is ANQGSEA.

V is TRBV30 and J is TRBJ2-7; TRBD1 matches 12 bases. With V trimmed by 5 bases and J by 5 bases, 7 bases remained unmatched. Germline CDR1 GTSNPN, CDR2 SVGIG (reference sequence). The CDR3 totals 14 residues. The CDR3 bases are TGTGCCTGGTTTCCCGGGACAGGGGGCGACGAGCAGTACTTC. Residues: CAWFPGTGGDEQYF.

This rearrangement joins TRBV6-5 to TRBJ2-7; 7 nucleotides agree with TRBD2. The CDR3 runs to 15 residues. CDR1 and CDR2 from the germline V gene are MNHEY and SVGAGI. Germline trimming cut 6 bases from V and 2 bases from J; bases unmatched to any gene: 10. CDR3 sequence (DNA): TGTGCCAGCAGATATCTAGCGGTGGGGACCTACGAGCAGTACTTC. It encodes CASRYLAVGTYEQYF.

The rearrangement links TRBV4-2 to TRBJ1-2; tentative D call: TRBD1 (6 bases). Trimming pared 3 bases from V and 4 bases from J, leaving 18 bases between. The CDR3 sequence is 16 residues long. Per germline, CDR1 LGHNA and CDR2 YNFKEQ. CDR3 protein: CASSHHSDSLLYGYTF. DNA of the CDR3: TGTGCCAGCAGCCACCATTCGGACAGCCTCCTCTATGGCTACACCTTC.

The chain uses TRBV4-1 and TRBJ1-1; D is perhaps TRBD1 (5 bases). With 4 bases removed from V and 6 bases from J, the gap between germline ends came to 21 bases. This CDR3 is 16 amino acids long. Germline lookup yields CDR1 MGHRA and CDR2 YSYEKL. The CDR3 sequence is CASSRVGGRETAEAFF. The DNA of the CDR3 is TGCGCCAGCAGCCGGGTGGGGGGGAGGGAAACTGCTGAAGCTTTCTTT.